The rows below give T cell receptor beta chains drawn from one sample of a study of blood T cell repertoires in COVID-19. Produced via immunoSEQ multiplex PCR; TCRdb's table is partial and in-frame only. The sample comprises under 200,000 clones, roughly 80% of which are singletons, and 1.5% rests with the top ten. Source material: peripheral blood. These receptors originate from a human donor in a cohort sampled during active COVID-19. Both conserved end residues are part of each CDR3. The D gene is left open where the match is weak. The size of a clone is reported for some rows only, either as once, few or many, or as a class for expanded clones.

size,J,D,V,DNA,CDR3
NA,TRBJ1-1,TRBD1,TRBV2,TGTGCCAGCAGTGGACAGGGGGCTGAAGCTTTCTTT,CASSGQGAEAFF
once,TRBJ1-6,NA,TRBV2,TGTGCCAGCACCCAAGCCCCTAATTCACCCCTCCACTTT,CASTQAPNSPLHF
NA,TRBJ1-4,TRBD1,TRBV23-1,TGCGCCAGCAGTCAGGGACAGGCCTTTGTAGGGAGCCCCCCAACTAATGAAAAACTGTTTTTT,CASSQGQAFVGSPPTNEKLFF
NA,TRBJ1-4,NA,TRBV6-5,TGTGCCAGCAGTTACACCAGGGAGGTGATTAAAAAACTGTTTTTT,CASSYTREVIKKLFF
NA,TRBJ2-5,NA,TRBV9,TGTGCCAGCAGCGGTGGGGGGCAAGAGACCCAGTACTTC,CASSGGGQETQYF
NA,TRBJ2-7,NA,TRBV6-5,TGTGCCAGCAGTTATAGGAGGGCCTACGAGCAGTACTTC,CASSYRRAYEQYF
NA,TRBJ1-6,TRBD1,TRBV6-5,TGTGCCAGCAGCCGAACAGGGGATCGGTCACCCCTCCACTTT,CASSRTGDRSPLHF
once,TRBJ2-5,TRBD2,TRBV11-2,TGTGCCAGCAGGGGAGGACTAGCGGGAGAGACCCAGTACTTC,CASRGGLAGETQYF
few,TRBJ2-7,TRBD2,TRBV5-4,TGTGCCAGCAGCGAGGCGGGGGGGCGCGAGCAGTACTTC,CASSEAGGREQYF
NA,TRBJ2-5,NA,TRBV11-2,TGTGCCAGCAGCTCCCTCCGAGGGCGGATGGTGCAAGAGACCCAGTACTTC,CASSSLRGRMVQETQYF
NA,TRBJ2-7,TRBD1,TRBV7-9,TGTGCCAGCAGCCGCATGCCGGGACAGGGGAATAACGAGCAGTACTTC,CASSRMPGQGNNEQYF
NA,TRBJ2-5,NA,TRBV2,TGTGCCAGCACCCAGGGGAGGGGAGAGACCCAGTACTTC,CASTQGRGETQYF
NA,TRBJ2-3,NA,TRBV7-2,TGTGCCAGCAGCTTAGCGTCCAGGAGGTATGGCACAGATACGCAGTATTTT,CASSLASRRYGTDTQYF
NA,TRBJ2-7,TRBD1,TRBV6-5,TGTGCCAGCAGTTTAGGGCAGGGGGTATCCTACGAGCAGTACTTC,CASSLGQGVSYEQYF
NA,TRBJ1-1,TRBD1,TRBV6-5,TGTGCCAGCAGTTACTCGAGACAGGGCGAAGCTTTCTTT,CASSYSRQGEAFF
NA,TRBJ1-3,NA,TRBV10-3,TGTGCCAGCGTTCAGGCCTCTGGAAACACCATATATTTT,CASVQASGNTIYF
NA,TRBJ2-3,TRBD1,TRBV2,TGTGCCAGCAGTCAACAGGGGGTCGGCACAGATACGCAGTATTTT,CASSQQGVGTDTQYF
NA,TRBJ1-2,NA,TRBV12-5,TGTGCTAGTGGTTTGGGGCGACAAGACTATGGCTACACCTTC,CASGLGRQDYGYTF
NA,TRBJ1-2,NA,TRBV5-1,TGCGCCAGCAGCGCGACCAGGGAACTCACCTTC,CASSATRELTF
NA,TRBJ2-3,NA,TRBV7-8,TGTGCCAGCAGCTCCCATAACGAGATCACAGATACGCAGTATTTT,CASSSHNEITDTQYF
NA,TRBJ2-2,NA,TRBV9,TGTGCCAGCAGCGTGGACGGACTCACCGGGGAGCTGTTTTTT,CASSVDGLTGELFF
few,TRBJ2-7,NA,TRBV12-1,TGTGCCAGCAGCTTTGGACACTCCTACGAGCAGTACTTC,CASSFGHSYEQYF
NA,TRBJ2-5,NA,TRBV5-6,TGTGCCAGCAGCCAGGGGTGGAAGGAGACCCAGTACTTC,CASSQGWKETQYF
NA,TRBJ2-5,TRBD1,TRBV5-6,TGTGCCAGCAGCCCGACAGGGTACCAAGAGACCCAGTACTTC,CASSPTGYQETQYF
NA,TRBJ1-5,NA,TRBV19,TGTGCCAGTACCTCAATCGACAGGACTAATCAGCCCCAGCATTTT,CASTSIDRTNQPQHF
NA,TRBJ2-1,TRBD1,TRBV27,TGTGCCAAGACACAGGGGGTGAACTACAATGAGCAGTTCTTC,CAKTQGVNYNEQFF
NA,TRBJ2-7,NA,TRBV27,TGTGCCAGCAGTTTTTCGTCCTCGTTCGTCCCCTACGAGCAGTACTTC,CASSFSSSFVPYEQYF
NA,TRBJ1-1,TRBD1,TRBV29-1,TGCAGCGTTGCGGACAGGTTGAACACTGAAGCTTTCTTT,CSVADRLNTEAFF
NA,TRBJ1-2,TRBD1,TRBV28,TGTGCCACCAACACAGGGGGAGGGGGCTACACCTTC,CATNTGGGGYTF
NA,TRBJ1-4,NA,TRBV5-6,TGTGCCAGCAGCTGGGCAGGGGTTACTAATGAAAAACTGTTTTTT,CASSWAGVTNEKLFF
once,TRBJ1-6,TRBD1,TRBV5-5,TGTGCCAGCAGCTTCACAGGGGGGATGAGGATTTCACCCCTCCACTTT,CASSFTGGMRISPLHF
once,TRBJ2-5,TRBD2,TRBV24-1,TGTGCCACCAGTGATCCCGGACTAGCGGGAGACGAGACCCAGTACTTC,CATSDPGLAGDETQYF
NA,TRBJ1-6,TRBD1,TRBV27,TGTGCCAGCAGTATTCTAACAGGGGGCACTAGTTCACCCCTCCACTTT,CASSILTGGTSSPLHF